This TCR beta chain originates from a study of CXCR3-negative and CXCR3-positive naive CD8 T cells. The CDR3 covers 16 residues. Germline V gene lookup returns CDR1 PRHDT and CDR2 FYEKMQ (reference sequence). In preparing the TRB cDNA libraries, 5' RACE with UMI labels was used. From the 5' RACE reads, TCRdb lists one entry per CDR3 protein and no DNA. The sample has 100,000 to 150,000 distinct CDR3 sequences. The receptor comes from a human donor in good health. Some clones in this sample may be carry-over from other donors' samples. The sequencing input was naive CXCR3- CD8+ T cells from blood. Subset meaning: CD45RO-CCR7+CD27+CD95- naive CD8+ T cells lacking CXCR3 (TNR3-). The chain links TRBV13 to TRBJ2-7; without DNA, the TCRdb call of TRBD1 cannot be checked. The CDR3 sequence: CASSLVGTESSYEQYF.